Listed below are T cell receptor beta chains from one sample, sequenced in a study of identical twins. A single record per CDR3 protein comes from TCRdb applying MiXCR to the 5' RACE reads. The sample gives 1.5 million to 2 million distinct CDR3 sequences, about 32% of which show up once; about 0.3% is in the top ten. Sequenced input: cord blood. Source of these receptors: a newborn girl in good health. Both conserved end residues are part of each CDR3. D genes are given only for firm matches. A clone size is listed for some rows: how often the clone was seen (once, few, many), or a class if it is expanded.

d_call,j_call,v_call,clone_size,cdr3_nt,cdr3_aa
TRBD2,TRBJ2-1,TRBV7-8,-,TGTGCCAGCAGCCAAATCTTAGCGGGCCCTTCCTACAATGAGCAGTTCTTC,CASSQILAGPSYNEQFF
TRBD2,TRBJ2-3,TRBV20-1,-,TGCAGTGCCGCAGCGGGGGGTAAAGATACGCAGTATTTT,CSAAAGGKDTQYF
-,TRBJ1-2,TRBV4-2,many,TGTGCCAGCAGCCAAGAGCTTAACTATGGCTACACCTTC,CASSQELNYGYTF
TRBD2,TRBJ2-1,TRBV18,-,TGTGCCAGCTCATCCCGCTTAGGACTAGCGGGGCCCTACAATGAGCAGTTCTTC,CASSSRLGLAGPYNEQFF
TRBD1,TRBJ1-1,TRBV6-6,-,TGTGCCAGCAGTTACGGGACAGGGAGGGACACTGAAGCTTTCTTT,CASSYGTGRDTEAFF
TRBD1,TRBJ2-3,TRBV28,-,TGTGCCAGCAGTCAAGAGCACAGGGGGGCCACAGATACGCAGTATTTT,CASSQEHRGATDTQYF
-,TRBJ1-4,TRBV5-1,-,TGTGCCAGCAGCTTGGCCGGGGGTGCAACTAATGAAAAACTGTTTTTT,CASSLAGGATNEKLFF
-,TRBJ1-1,TRBV5-1,-,TGCGCCAGCAGCTTTAGGGGAGAAATGAACACTGAAGCTTTCTTT,CASSFRGEMNTEAFF
-,TRBJ2-7,TRBV18,-,TGTGCCAGCTCACCACCGCGGAGGGACACCTACGAGCAGTACTTC,CASSPPRRDTYEQYF
TRBD1,TRBJ2-7,TRBV5-1,few,TGCGCCAGCTTCCGGGACAGGGGACACGAGCAGTACTTC,CASFRDRGHEQYF
-,TRBJ2-2,TRBV7-2,few,TGTGCCAGCAGCTTAGACGGTCTAGGGGAGCTGTTTTTT,CASSLDGLGELFF
-,TRBJ2-6,TRBV19,-,TGTGCCAGTAGCCTCAGCCCGTCTGGGGCCAACGTCCTGACTTTC,CASSLSPSGANVLTF
TRBD1,TRBJ2-7,TRBV5-5,-,TGTGCCAGCAGCTTACAAACAGGGGCCTTATCCTACGAGCAGTACTTC,CASSLQTGALSYEQYF
TRBD2,TRBJ2-5,TRBV27,-,TGTGCCAGCAGTCTCTCGGGAGGAGACCCAGAGACCCAGTACTTC,CASSLSGGDPETQYF
TRBD1,TRBJ2-7,TRBV20-1,once,TGCAGTGCTAGAGTCTCAGGGACAGGGACTCCCTACGAGCAGTACTTC,CSARVSGTGTPYEQYF
-,TRBJ1-4,TRBV29-1,-,TGCAGCGTTGACAGGGGTGATGAAAAACTGTTTTTT,CSVDRGDEKLFF
-,TRBJ2-7,TRBV4-1,few,TGCGCCAGCAGCCTACCTCAGGGGAGAACCTACGAGCAGTACTTC,CASSLPQGRTYEQYF
-,TRBJ1-3,TRBV2,-,TGTGCCAGCACCCCAGAGCACTCTGGAAACACCATATATTTT,CASTPEHSGNTIYF
-,TRBJ2-1,TRBV27,few,TGTGCCAGCACAGCAAGGAGCGCTGAGCAGTTCTTC,CASTARSAEQFF
-,TRBJ2-7,TRBV3-1,many,TGTGCCAGCAGCCAAAGCCAAGGGACCTACGAGCAGTACTTC,CASSQSQGTYEQYF
TRBD2,TRBJ2-1,TRBV5-1,few,TGCGCCAGCAGCTGGTTCCTGTGGCGGGAGGGGCGATCCTACAATGAGCAGTTCTTC,CASSWFLWREGRSYNEQFF
TRBD1,TRBJ1-1,TRBV3-1,few,TGTGCCAGCAGCCAATTTAGTGAGGGGGCATGGACTGAAGCTTTCTTT,CASSQFSEGAWTEAFF
-,TRBJ2-5,TRBV6-1,-,TGTGCCAGCACGCGGTTAGCCTCCCTTCAAGAGACCCAGTACTTC,CASTRLASLQETQYF
-,TRBJ2-1,TRBV6-5,few,TGTGCCAGCAGTGTAGGGGGACCCTCCTACAATGAGCAGTTCTTC,CASSVGGPSYNEQFF
-,TRBJ1-1,TRBV27,few,TGTGCCAGCAGTTGGGGGGGGGGTTCGGCTGAAGCTTTCTTT,CASSWGGGSAEAFF
-,TRBJ1-5,TRBV28,-,TGTGCCAGCAGCCCCGGGATATTCCGTAATCAGCCCCAGCATTTT,CASSPGIFRNQPQHF
TRBD2,TRBJ2-2,TRBV28,-,TGTGCCAGCAGTTTCCAGACTAGCCCGATTGCCGGGGAGCTGTTTTTT,CASSFQTSPIAGELFF
TRBD2,TRBJ2-1,TRBV24-1,few,TGTGCCACCAGTGATACTACTAGCGGGAGGGTTGAGCAGTTCTTC,CATSDTTSGRVEQFF
TRBD1,TRBJ2-1,TRBV29-1,many,TGCAGCGTGGTCTCGACAGGGATCAATGAGCAGTTCTTC,CSVVSTGINEQFF
-,TRBJ2-3,TRBV29-1,few,TGCAGCGTTTCGGTCCGGGCAGATACGCAGTATTTT,CSVSVRADTQYF
-,TRBJ1-6,TRBV10-3,few,TGTGCCATCAGTGAAGGACACCTTAATAATTCACCCCTCCACTTT,CAISEGHLNNSPLHF
-,TRBJ2-3,TRBV4-1,-,-,CASSHVGQGARDTLYF
-,TRBJ1-2,TRBV5-1,-,TGCGCCAGCAGCTCCACGCGACAAGGGGGATTCTATGGCTACACCTTC,CASSSTRQGGFYGYTF
TRBD1,TRBJ2-2,TRBV6-1,once,TGTGCCAGCAGTGAACGCGGACAGGGGGCCGGGGAGCTGTTTTTT,CASSERGQGAGELFF
-,TRBJ2-3,TRBV7-9,-,TGTGCCAGCAGCCGACGGCAAACATCTAGCACAGATACGCAGTATTTT,CASSRRQTSSTDTQYF
TRBD2,TRBJ2-7,TRBV20-1,-,TGCAGTGCGCGGACAAGGACTAGCGTTAGCTCCTACGAGCAGTACTTC,CSARTRTSVSSYEQYF
-,TRBJ1-4,TRBV20-1,-,TGCAGTGCTTCTGAAGGGGGGGCGGCACTTAATGAAAAACTGTTTTTT,CSASEGGAALNEKLFF
-,TRBJ1-4,TRBV5-1,-,TGCGCCAGCAGCTTGGCAGGGAGAGCTGAAAAACTGTTTTTT,CASSLAGRAEKLFF
TRBD2,TRBJ2-7,TRBV3-1,few,TGTGCCAGCAGCCAAGTGGGACTAGCTACTCCCTACGAGCAGTACTTC,CASSQVGLATPYEQYF
-,TRBJ2-1,TRBV20-1,few,TGCAGTGCTAGAGCGGGAGTATGGGAGCAGTTCTTC,CSARAGVWEQFF
TRBD2,TRBJ2-7,TRBV7-2,-,TGTGCCAGCAGCATTAGCGGGGGTTCCTACAATGAGCAGTACTTC,CASSISGGSYNEQYF
TRBD1,TRBJ2-3,TRBV4-1,many,TGCGCCAGCAGATCTAACAGGGGAAAGGCAGATACGCAGTATTTT,CASRSNRGKADTQYF
-,TRBJ2-7,TRBV11-2,few,TGTGCCAGCAGCTCGGTCCCTTCTGCCTACGAGCAGTACTTC,CASSSVPSAYEQYF
TRBD1,TRBJ1-2,TRBV20-1,-,TGCAGTGCTAGAACAGGGGCAACAGGGTATGGCTACACCTTC,CSARTGATGYGYTF
-,TRBJ2-3,TRBV3-1,-,TGTGCCAGCCGTGGACTAGGGGGGGGTGATACGCAGTATTTT,CASRGLGGGDTQYF